This T cell receptor beta chain was documented in a study of T cell repertoires in cytomegalovirus infection. At the level of the study: TCR beta signatures that were public indicated CMV infection and matching HLA type. General study points: There were HLA-C-restricted CMV-specific TCR beta clonotypes dominating the ex vivo response. Public TCR beta family frequency separated CMV-and-HLA carriers, including in an independent cohort.

One entry per CDR3 protein results from TCRdb running MiXCR on the reads. Of under 300,000 distinct CDR3 sequences detected, 12% appear once; the ten largest clones hold approximately 1.6%. This clonotype was observed a few times. The antigen is undetermined. This TCR derives from a human donor in good health (CMV status not recorded). Some clones in this sample may be carry-over from other donors' samples. The source material was PBMCs.

The CDR3 protein is CASSLTTGSNYGYTF. CDR3 DNA sequence: TGCGCCAGCAGCCTAACGACAGGATCTAACTATGGCTACACCTTC. The genes are TRBV4-3 and TRBJ1-2; weak D call: TRBD1 (6 bases). This CDR3 is built from 15 residues. V was pared by 4 bases and J by 0 bases, with 12 bases between. Germline loops: CDR1 LGHNA, CDR2 YSLEER.